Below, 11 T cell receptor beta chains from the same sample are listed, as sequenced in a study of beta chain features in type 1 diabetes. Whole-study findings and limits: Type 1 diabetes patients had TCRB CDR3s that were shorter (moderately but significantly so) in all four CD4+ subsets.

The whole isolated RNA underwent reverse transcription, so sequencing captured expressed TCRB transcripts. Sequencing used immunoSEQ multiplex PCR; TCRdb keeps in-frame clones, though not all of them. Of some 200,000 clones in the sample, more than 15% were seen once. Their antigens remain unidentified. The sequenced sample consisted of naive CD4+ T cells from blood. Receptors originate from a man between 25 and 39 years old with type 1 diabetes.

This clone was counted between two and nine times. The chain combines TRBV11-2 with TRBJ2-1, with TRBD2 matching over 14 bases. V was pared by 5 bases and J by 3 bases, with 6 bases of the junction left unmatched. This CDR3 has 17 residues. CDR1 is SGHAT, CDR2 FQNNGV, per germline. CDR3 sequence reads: CASSLTGLAGVYNEQFF. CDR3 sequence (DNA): TGTGCCAGCAGCCTTACGGGACTAGCGGGAGTCTACAATGAGCAGTTCTTC.

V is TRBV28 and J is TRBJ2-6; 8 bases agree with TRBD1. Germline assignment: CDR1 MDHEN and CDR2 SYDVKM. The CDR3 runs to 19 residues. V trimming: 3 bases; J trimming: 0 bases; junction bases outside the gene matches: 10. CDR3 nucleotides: TGTGCCAGCAGTTTGGGATACCGGGACAGGCCCTCTGGGGCCAACGTCCTGACTTTC. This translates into CASSLGYRDRPSGANVLTF.

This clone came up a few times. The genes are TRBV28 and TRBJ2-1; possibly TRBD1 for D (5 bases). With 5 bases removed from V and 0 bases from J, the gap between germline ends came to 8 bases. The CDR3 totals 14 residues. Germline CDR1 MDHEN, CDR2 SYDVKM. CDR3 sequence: CASSLTVSYNEQFF. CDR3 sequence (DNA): TGTGCCAGCAGTCTGACAGTCTCCTACAATGAGCAGTTCTTC.

CDR3 in DNA: TGTGCCAGCAGTCCCGGGACAGCCCTGGGGGAGCAGTACTTC. Its translation is CASSPGTALGEQYF. The chain carries TRBV28 and TRBJ2-7, with 7 bases matching TRBD1. V shed 5 bases, J shed 7 bases, and the junction held 11 bases outside the gene matches. CDR1 is MDHEN, CDR2 SYDVKM, per germline. The CDR3 has 14 amino acids.

The CDR3 protein is CAWGGQNREDTIYF. The CDR3, as DNA: TGTGCCTGGGGAGGACAAAACCGTGAAGACACCATATATTTT. The rearrangement joins TRBV30 to TRBJ1-3; D possibly corresponds to TRBD1 (5 bases). The germline CDR1 and CDR2 sequences are GTSNPN and SVGIG (reference sequence). The ends were cut back, 5 bases at V and 8 bases at J, with 19 bases in the middle. The CDR3 has 14 amino acids.

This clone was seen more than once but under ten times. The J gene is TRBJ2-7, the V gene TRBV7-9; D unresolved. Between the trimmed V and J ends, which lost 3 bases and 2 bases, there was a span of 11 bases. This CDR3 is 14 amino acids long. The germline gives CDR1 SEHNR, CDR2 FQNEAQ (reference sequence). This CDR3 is CASSFFDGPYEQYF. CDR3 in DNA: TGTGCCAGCAGCTTCTTCGACGGCCCCTACGAGCAGTACTTC.

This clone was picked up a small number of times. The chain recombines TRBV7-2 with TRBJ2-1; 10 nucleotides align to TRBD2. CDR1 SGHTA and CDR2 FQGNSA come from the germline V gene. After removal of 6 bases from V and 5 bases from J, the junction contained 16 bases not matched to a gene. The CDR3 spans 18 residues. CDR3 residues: CASRTFASGRAGHNEQFF. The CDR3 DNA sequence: TGTGCCAGCAGGACCTTTGCCAGCGGGAGGGCCGGGCACAATGAGCAGTTCTTC. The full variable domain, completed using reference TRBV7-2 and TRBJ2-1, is GAGVSQSPSNKVTEKGKDVELRCDPISGHTALYWYRQSLGQGLEFLIYFQGNSAPDKSGLPSDRFSAERTGGSVSTLTIQRTQQEDSAVYLCASRTFASGRAGHNEQFFGPGTRLTVL.

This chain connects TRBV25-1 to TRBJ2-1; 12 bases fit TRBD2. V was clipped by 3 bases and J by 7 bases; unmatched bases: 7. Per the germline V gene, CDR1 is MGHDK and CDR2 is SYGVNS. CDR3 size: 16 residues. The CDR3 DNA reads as TGTGCCAGCAGTGACCTTCTAGCGGGAGGGCCGAATGAGCAGTTCTTC. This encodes CASSDLLAGGPNEQFF. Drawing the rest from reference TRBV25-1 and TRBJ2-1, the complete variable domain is EADIYQTPRYLVIGTGKKITLECSQTMGHDKMYWYQQDPGMELHLIHYSYGVNSTEKGDLSSESTVSRIRTEHFPLTLESARPSHTSQYLCASSDLLAGGPNEQFFGPGTRLTVL.

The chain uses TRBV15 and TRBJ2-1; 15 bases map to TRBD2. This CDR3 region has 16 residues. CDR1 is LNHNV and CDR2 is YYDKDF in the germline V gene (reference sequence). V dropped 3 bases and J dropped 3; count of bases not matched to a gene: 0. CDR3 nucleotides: TGTGCCACCAGCAGGGGACTAGCGGGAGGCTACAATGAGCAGTTCTTC. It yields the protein CATSRGLAGGYNEQFF.

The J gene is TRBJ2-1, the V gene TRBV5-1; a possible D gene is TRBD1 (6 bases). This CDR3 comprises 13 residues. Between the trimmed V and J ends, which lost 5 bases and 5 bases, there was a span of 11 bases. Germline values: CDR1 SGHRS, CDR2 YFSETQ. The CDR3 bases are TGCGCCAGCAGTTACGGACAGAACAATGAGCAGTTCTTC. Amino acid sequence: CASSYGQNNEQFF.

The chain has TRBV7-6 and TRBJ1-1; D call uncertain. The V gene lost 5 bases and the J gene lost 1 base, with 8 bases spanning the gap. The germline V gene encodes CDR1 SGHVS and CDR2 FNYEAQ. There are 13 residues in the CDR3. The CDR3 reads CASSPASNTEAFF. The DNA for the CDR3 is TGTGCCAGCAGCCCCGCTTCGAACACTGAAGCTTTCTTT.